The 22 T cell receptor beta chains in this list originate from one sample, sequenced in a study of PD-L1 blockade in urothelial cancer. The repertoire was sequenced with immunoSEQ multiplex PCR; TCRdb's copy has only in-frame clones and lacks some. The sample shows some 71,000 clones, about 89% of them seen only once. The source material was PBMCs, sampled around atezolizumab (anti-PD-L1) treatment. The receptor source for this set is a man between 60 and 75 years old with urothelial cancer.

The V call is TRBV6-5, the J call TRBJ1-2, with a tentative D call TRBD1 (5 bases). The CDR3 is 14 amino acids. Germline CDR1 reads MNHEY; CDR2 reads SVGAGI. V shed 2 bases and J shed 5 bases, with 12 bases lying between them. The CDR3 region is CASSYRAGHYGYTF. Here the CDR3 DNA reads TGTGCCAGCAGTTACCGCGCAGGGCATTATGGCTACACCTTC.

The V call is TRBV6-5, the J call TRBJ1-2; 10 nucleotides align to TRBD1. From germline, CDR1 is MNHEY and CDR2 SVGAGI. The CDR3 totals 15 residues. Trimming removed 4 bases from V and 4 bases from J; junction bases left unmatched: 6. CDR3: CASSSPTGGVYGYTF. The CDR3 DNA is TGTGCCAGCAGTTCACCGACAGGGGGCGTCTATGGCTACACCTTC.

The chain recombines TRBV7-8 with TRBJ1-2, with D perhaps TRBD1 (5 bases). The V gene lost 5 bases and the J gene lost 0 bases, with 13 bases spanning the gap. This CDR3 has 15 amino acids. Germline CDR1 and CDR2: SGHVS and FQNEAQ. CDR3 protein: CASSRGGVTNYGYTF. The CDR3 nucleotides are TGTGCCAGCAGCCGCGGGGGAGTAACTAACTATGGCTACACCTTC.

V and J are TRBV28 and TRBJ1-5; TRBD1 matches 7 bases. This CDR3 contains 16 residues. J gave up 4 bases and V 5 bases, and 11 bases lay outside the gene matches. CDR1 is MDHEN and CDR2 is SYDVKM in the germline V gene. Here the CDR3 DNA reads TGTGCCAGCAGTCCCAAGCGGACAGGCCTGAATCAGCCCCAGCATTTT. Protein product: CASSPKRTGLNQPQHF.

V gene TRBV7-9 combines with J gene TRBJ2-2; D gene ambiguous. This CDR3 is built from 11 residues. The germline gives CDR1 SEHNR, CDR2 FQNEAQ (reference sequence). Between the trimmed V and J ends, which lost 1 base and 10 bases, there was a span of 4 bases. The CDR3 here is CASSLVEELFF. In DNA, the CDR3 is TGTGCCAGCAGCTTAGTAGAGGAGCTGTTTTTT. Full variable domain (remainder filled in from reference TRBV7-9 and TRBJ2-2): DTGVSQNPRHKITKRGQNVTFRCDPISEHNRLYWYRQTLGQGPEFLTYFQNEAQLEKSRLLSDRFSAERPKGSFSTLEIQRTEQGDSAMYLCASSLVEELFFGEGSRLTVL.

This chain uses TRBV4-1 with TRBJ2-7; TRBD2 agrees at 10 bases. Looked up from germline, CDR1 is MGHRA and CDR2 is YSYEKL. Trimming removed 1 base from V and 8 bases from J; junction bases left unmatched: 20. CDR3 length equals 19 residues. The CDR3 coding sequence is TGCGCCAGCAGCCAAGGCCGGAGCGGGGGGGCCCTTGGGTTTGTTCAGCAGTACTTC. Translating gives CASSQGRSGGALGFVQQYF.

This chain joins TRBV6-5 and TRBJ1-1; D is uncertain. The germline gives CDR1 MNHEY, CDR2 SVGAGI. Trimming pared 7 bases from V and 3 bases from J, leaving 12 bases between. The CDR3 runs 13 residues. The CDR3, as DNA: TGTGCCAGCACGCGCGGGGTTGACACTGAAGCTTTCTTT. Encoded protein: CASTRGVDTEAFF.

This rearrangement joins TRBV5-6 to TRBJ2-1; D perhaps matches TRBD1 (6 bases). There are 16 residues in the CDR3. The germline gives CDR1 SGHDT, CDR2 YYEEEE. Between the trimmed V and J ends, which lost 4 bases and 8 bases, there was a span of 22 bases. The CDR3 here is CASSGGWQGILYEQFF. The DNA of the CDR3 is TGTGCCAGCAGCGGGGGCTGGCAGGGGATCCTATATGAGCAGTTCTTC.

V is TRBV5-8 and J is TRBJ2-7, with a possible D match to TRBD1 (6 bases). There are 12 residues in the CDR3. CDR1 SGHTS and CDR2 YDEGEE come from the germline V gene. Trimming pared 5 bases from V and 6 bases from J, leaving 12 bases between. The CDR3: CASSFQGFEQYF. DNA for the CDR3: TGTGCCAGCAGTTTTCAGGGGTTCGAGCAGTACTTC.

The CDR3 is CASSSDRNTGELFF. DNA of the CDR3: TGTGCCAGCAGTTCCGACAGGAACACCGGGGAGCTGTTTTTT. V usage is TRBV6-5 and J usage is TRBJ2-2, with D possibly being TRBD1 (5 bases). This CDR3 spans 14 amino acids. CDR1 and CDR2 (germline): MNHEY, SVGAGI. The germline V and J ends were trimmed by 4 bases and 1 base, with 7 bases remaining between them.

The rearrangement uses TRBV5-1 and TRBJ1-5, with 11 bases identical to TRBD1. Trimming took 2 bases from V and 5 from J; bases not matched to a gene: 3. CDR1 SGHRS and CDR2 YFSETQ come from the germline V gene. The CDR3 is 15 amino acids. CDR3 amino acids: CASSFMGQGDQPQHF. For the CDR3, the DNA is TGCGCCAGCAGCTTTATGGGACAGGGGGATCAGCCCCAGCATTTT.

This chain joins TRBV6-1 and TRBJ2-7, with D possibly being TRBD2 (7 bases). Per the germline V gene, CDR1 is MNHNS and CDR2 is SASEGT. V was trimmed by 8 bases and J by 5 bases, leaving 16 bases between them. The CDR3 has 13 amino acids. The chain's CDR3 is CASPGVGGHEQYF. The CDR3 region has the DNA TGTGCCAGCCCCGGTGTGGGGGGGCACGAGCAGTACTTC.

V usage is TRBV10-2 and J usage is TRBJ2-1, with TRBD1 matching 9 bases. V trimming: 3 bases; J trimming: 8 bases; junction bases outside the gene matches: 5. This CDR3 spans 14 amino acids. Germline loops: CDR1 WSHSY, CDR2 SAAADI. CDR3 amino acids: CASSEPGQGYEQFF. CDR3 in DNA: TGCGCCAGCAGTGAACCGGGACAGGGCTATGAGCAGTTCTTC.

This chain joins TRBV28 and TRBJ1-2; weak D call: TRBD1 (6 bases). This CDR3 is built from 15 residues. Trimming left V 2 bases short and J 4 bases short, with 14 bases between. Germline values: CDR1 MDHEN, CDR2 SYDVKM. CDR3 in amino acids: CASSLRQALIYGYTF. The CDR3 DNA reads TGTGCCAGCAGTTTACGACAGGCACTCATCTATGGCTACACCTTC.

This chain connects TRBV27 to TRBJ2-4, with 12 bases fitting TRBD1. Germline values: CDR1 MNHEY, CDR2 SMNVEV (reference sequence). There are 16 residues in the CDR3. After removal of 5 bases from V and 9 bases from J, the junction contained 11 bases not matched to a gene. In DNA form, the CDR3 reads TGTGCCAGCAGTAGTCTGGGGACAGGGGGCTCGGGCATTCAGTACTTC. Amino acid sequence: CASSSLGTGGSGIQYF.

This chain links TRBV4-3 with TRBJ2-2, with 11 bases fitting TRBD2. Trimming cost V 2 bases and J 2 bases; bases outside gene matches: 7. Germline V gene sequence: CDR1 LGHNA, CDR2 YSLEER. CDR3 size: 18 residues. CDR3 amino acids: CASSQSLAGGYNTGELFF. The CDR3 bases are TGCGCCAGCAGCCAATCGCTAGCGGGAGGCTACAACACCGGGGAGCTGTTTTTT.

In this sample, this clone turned up a few times. CDR3 in DNA: TGTGCCAGCAGCTTCAGGGGGGCTCTCAATCAGCCCCAGCATTTT. It encodes CASSFRGALNQPQHF. This chain joins TRBV5-6 and TRBJ1-5, with 7 positions matching TRBD1. CDR3 length: 15 residues. Losses at the gene ends were 2 bases for V and 3 bases for J; bases not matched to a gene: 5. Germline V gene sequence: CDR1 SGHDT, CDR2 YYEEEE.

This chain joins TRBV28 and TRBJ1-5; TRBD1 matches at 9 bases. The CDR3 totals 18 residues. The ends lost 7 bases at V and 2 bases at J; junction bases unmatched: 15. CDR1 and CDR2 (germline): MDHEN, SYDVKM. The CDR3 loop reads CASNPRDRVFTGNQPQHF. The CDR3 nucleotides read TGTGCCAGCAACCCCCGGGACAGGGTCTTTACCGGCAATCAGCCCCAGCATTTT.

V usage is TRBV7-9 and J usage is TRBJ2-7; TRBD1 aligns across 7 bases. Germline V gives CDR1 SEHNR, CDR2 FQNEAQ (reference sequence). This CDR3 is 16 amino acids long. The junction had 17 bases not matched to a gene; V was cut back by 5 bases and J by 7 bases. The CDR3 DNA follows: TGTGCCAGCAGCCCCCAAGGGGGCGGACCTTCTAAAGAGCAGTACTTC. This codes for CASSPQGGGPSKEQYF.

This clone occurred once. The chain uses TRBV9 and TRBJ2-2, with 14 bases matching TRBD2. From germline, CDR1 is SGDLS and CDR2 YYNGEE. The CDR3 runs to 18 residues. The V and J ends lost 3 bases and 1 base, in that order; junction bases with no gene match: 5. The CDR3 DNA is TGTGCCAGCAGCGACGGGACTAGCGGGAGCGGGAACACCGGGGAGCTGTTTTTT. It codes for CASSDGTSGSGNTGELFF. Variable domain in full (rest from reference TRBV9 and TRBJ2-2): DSGVTQTPKHLITATGQRVTLRCSPRSGDLSVYWYQQSLDQGLQFLIQYYNGEERAKGNILERFSAQQFPDLHSELNLSSLELGDSALYFCASSDGTSGSGNTGELFFGEGSRLTVL.

This sequence joins TRBV19 and TRBJ2-7, with 9 nucleotides matching TRBD2. CDR1 and CDR2 from the germline V gene are LNHDA and SQIVND (reference sequence). The V gene end was trimmed by 5 bases and the J gene end by 3 bases; junction bases not matched to a gene: 8. The CDR3 is 15 residues long. CDR3 coding DNA: TGTGCCAGTAGTCCTGCGAGCGGGAGGATCTACGAGCAGTACTTC. Translation: CASSPASGRIYEQYF.

The CDR3 DNA follows: TGTGCCAGCAGCTTAGGGTGGACAGCCTCCAAAAGGGGGACCCAGTACTTC. This gives the protein CASSLGWTASKRGTQYF. The V gene is TRBV7-2, the J gene TRBJ2-5; TRBD1 might be the D (6 bases). This CDR3 comprises 17 residues. With 1 base removed from V and 7 bases from J, the gap between germline ends came to 22 bases. Germline V CDR1 and CDR2: SGHTA, FQGNSA.